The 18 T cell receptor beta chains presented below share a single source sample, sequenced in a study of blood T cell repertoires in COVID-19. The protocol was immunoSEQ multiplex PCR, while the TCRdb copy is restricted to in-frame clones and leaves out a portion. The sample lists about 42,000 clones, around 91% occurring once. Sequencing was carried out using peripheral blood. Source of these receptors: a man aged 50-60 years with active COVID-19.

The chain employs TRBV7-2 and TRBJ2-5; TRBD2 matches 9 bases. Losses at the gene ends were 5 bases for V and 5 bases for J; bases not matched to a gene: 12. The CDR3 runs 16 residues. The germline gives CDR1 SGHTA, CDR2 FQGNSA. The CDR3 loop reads CASSLEGSGGLETQYF. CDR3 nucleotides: TGTGCCAGCAGCCTAGAGGGCAGCGGGGGGTTGGAGACCCAGTACTTC.

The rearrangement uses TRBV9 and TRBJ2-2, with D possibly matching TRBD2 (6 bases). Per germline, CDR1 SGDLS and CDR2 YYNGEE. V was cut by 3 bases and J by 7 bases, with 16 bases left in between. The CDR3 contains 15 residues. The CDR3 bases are TGTGCCAGCAGCGGGAGGGCTAGCAGGGACGGGGAGCTGTTTTTT. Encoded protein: CASSGRASRDGELFF.

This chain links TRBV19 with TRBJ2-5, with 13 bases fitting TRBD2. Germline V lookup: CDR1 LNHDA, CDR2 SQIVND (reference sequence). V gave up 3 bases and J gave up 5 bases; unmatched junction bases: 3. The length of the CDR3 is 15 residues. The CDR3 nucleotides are TGTGCCAGTAGTATGGGACTAGCGGGGAGGGAGACCCAGTACTTC. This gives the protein CASSMGLAGRETQYF.

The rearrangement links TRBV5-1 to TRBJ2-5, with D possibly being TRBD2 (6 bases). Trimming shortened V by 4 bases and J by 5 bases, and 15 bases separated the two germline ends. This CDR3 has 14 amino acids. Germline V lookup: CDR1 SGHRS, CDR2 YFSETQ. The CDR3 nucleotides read TGCGCCAGCAGCCTTAGGAGGGTCCAGGAGACCCAGTACTTC. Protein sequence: CASSLRRVQETQYF.

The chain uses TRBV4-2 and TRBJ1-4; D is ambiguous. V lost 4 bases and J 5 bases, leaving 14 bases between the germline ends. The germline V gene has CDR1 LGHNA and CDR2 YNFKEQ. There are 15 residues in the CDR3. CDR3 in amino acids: CASSRLGFRNEKLFF. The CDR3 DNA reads TGTGCCAGCAGCCGCCTCGGGTTTCGAAATGAAAAACTGTTTTTT.

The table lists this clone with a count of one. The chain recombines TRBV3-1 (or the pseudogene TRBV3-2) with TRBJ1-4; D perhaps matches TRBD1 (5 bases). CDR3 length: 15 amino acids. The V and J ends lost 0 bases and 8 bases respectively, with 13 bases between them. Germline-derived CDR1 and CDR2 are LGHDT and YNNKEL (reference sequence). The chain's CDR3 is CASSQDWRGGEKLFF. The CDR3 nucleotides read TGTGCCAGCAGCCAAGATTGGAGGGGAGGAGAAAAACTGTTTTTT.

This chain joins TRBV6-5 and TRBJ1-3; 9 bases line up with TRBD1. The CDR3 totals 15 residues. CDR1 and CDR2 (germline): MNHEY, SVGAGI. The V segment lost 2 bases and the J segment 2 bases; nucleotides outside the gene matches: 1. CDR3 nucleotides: TGTGCCAGCAGTTACCGACAGGGGGCTGGAAACACCATATATTTT. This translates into CASSYRQGAGNTIYF.

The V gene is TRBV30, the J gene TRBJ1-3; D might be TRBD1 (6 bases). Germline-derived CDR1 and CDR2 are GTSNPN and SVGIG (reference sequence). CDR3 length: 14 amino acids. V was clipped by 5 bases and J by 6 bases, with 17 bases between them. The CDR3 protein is CAWGGGGVTNTIYF. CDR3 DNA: TGTGCCTGGGGAGGGGGGGGAGTGACAAACACCATATATTTT. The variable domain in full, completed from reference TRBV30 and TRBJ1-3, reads SQTIHQWPATLVQPVGSPLSLECTVEGTSNPNLYWYRQAAGRGLQLLFYSVGIGQISSEVPQNLSASRPQDRQFILSSKKLLLSDSGFYLCAWGGGGVTNTIYFGEGSWLTVV.

The CDR3 DNA reads TGTGCCAGCAGTGAATCCCGGTTCTATAGCAATCAGCCCCAGCATTTT. Residues: CASSESRFYSNQPQHF. The gene calls are TRBV6-1 and TRBJ1-5, with D uncertain. The CDR3 length is 16 residues. The V end lost 2 bases, the J end lost 0 bases, and 11 bases lay between the germline ends. The germline CDR1 and CDR2 sequences are MNHNS and SASEGT.

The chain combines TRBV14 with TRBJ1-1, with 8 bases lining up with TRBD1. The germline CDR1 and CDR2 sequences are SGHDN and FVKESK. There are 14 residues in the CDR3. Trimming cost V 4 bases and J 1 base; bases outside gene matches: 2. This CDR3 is CASSPGGSNTEAFF. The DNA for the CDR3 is TGTGCCAGCAGCCCAGGGGGCTCGAACACTGAAGCTTTCTTT.

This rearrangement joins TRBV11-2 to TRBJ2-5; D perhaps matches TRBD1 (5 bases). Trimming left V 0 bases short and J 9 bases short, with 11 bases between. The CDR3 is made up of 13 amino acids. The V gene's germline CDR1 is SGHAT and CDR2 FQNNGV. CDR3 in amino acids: CASSLEVKQAQYF. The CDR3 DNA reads TGTGCCAGCAGCTTAGAAGTAAAACAGGCCCAGTACTTC.

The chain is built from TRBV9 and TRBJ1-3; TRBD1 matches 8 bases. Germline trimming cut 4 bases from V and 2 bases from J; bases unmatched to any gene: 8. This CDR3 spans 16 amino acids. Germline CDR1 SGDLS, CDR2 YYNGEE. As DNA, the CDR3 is TGTGCCAGCAGCAAAGGACAGGGCGCAACTGGAAACACCATATATTTT. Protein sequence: CASSKGQGATGNTIYF. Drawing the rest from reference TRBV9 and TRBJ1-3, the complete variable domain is DSGVTQTPKHLITATGQRVTLRCSPRSGDLSVYWYQQSLDQGLQFLIQYYNGEERAKGNILERFSAQQFPDLHSELNLSSLELGDSALYFCASSKGQGATGNTIYFGEGSWLTVV.

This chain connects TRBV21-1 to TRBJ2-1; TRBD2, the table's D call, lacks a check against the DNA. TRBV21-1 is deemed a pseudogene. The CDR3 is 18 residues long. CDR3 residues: CASSKGWGEKSSYNEQFF. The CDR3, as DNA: TGTGCCAGCAGCAAAGGATGGGGAGAAAAGAGCTCCTACAATGAGCAGTTCTTC.

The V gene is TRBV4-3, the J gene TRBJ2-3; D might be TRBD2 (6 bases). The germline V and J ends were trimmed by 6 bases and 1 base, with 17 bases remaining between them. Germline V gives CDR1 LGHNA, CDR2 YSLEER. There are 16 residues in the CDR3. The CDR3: CASSQSWPGGTDTQYF. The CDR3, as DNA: TGCGCCAGCAGTCAAAGTTGGCCGGGGGGCACAGATACGCAGTATTTT.

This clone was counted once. The CDR3 here is CASSYRQGNSPLHF. CDR3 nucleotide sequence: TGTGCCAGCAGTTACCGACAGGGGAATTCACCCCTCCACTTT. This chain connects TRBV6-5 to TRBJ1-6; 8 nucleotides line up with TRBD1. The CDR3 is 14 residues long. V shed 2 bases, J shed 7 bases, and the junction held 1 base outside the gene matches. Germline CDR1 reads MNHEY; CDR2 reads SVGAGI.

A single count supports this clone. The CDR3 is CASSPDRVATGELFF. The CDR3 DNA reads as TGTGCCAGCAGCCCTGACAGGGTCGCGACCGGGGAGCTGTTTTTT. The V and J genes are TRBV3-1 (or the pseudogene TRBV3-2) and TRBJ2-2; TRBD1 agrees at 7 bases. Germline values: CDR1 LGHDT, CDR2 YNNKEL (reference sequence). This CDR3 has 15 amino acids. Germline trimming cut 4 bases from V and 5 bases from J; bases unmatched to any gene: 7.

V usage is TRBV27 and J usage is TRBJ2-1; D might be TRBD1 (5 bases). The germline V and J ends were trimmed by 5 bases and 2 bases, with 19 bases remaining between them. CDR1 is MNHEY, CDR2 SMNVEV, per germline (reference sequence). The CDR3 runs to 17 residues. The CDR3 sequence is CASSPTWQGFTYNEQFF. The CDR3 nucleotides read TGTGCCAGCAGTCCTACCTGGCAGGGATTTACCTACAATGAGCAGTTCTTC.

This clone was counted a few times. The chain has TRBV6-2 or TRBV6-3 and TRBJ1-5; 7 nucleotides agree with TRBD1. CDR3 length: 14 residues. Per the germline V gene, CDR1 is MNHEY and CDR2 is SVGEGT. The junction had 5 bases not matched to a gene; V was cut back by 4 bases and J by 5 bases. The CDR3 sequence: CASSLTGTHQPQHF. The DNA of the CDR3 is TGTGCCAGCAGTTTGACAGGGACCCATCAGCCCCAGCATTTT.